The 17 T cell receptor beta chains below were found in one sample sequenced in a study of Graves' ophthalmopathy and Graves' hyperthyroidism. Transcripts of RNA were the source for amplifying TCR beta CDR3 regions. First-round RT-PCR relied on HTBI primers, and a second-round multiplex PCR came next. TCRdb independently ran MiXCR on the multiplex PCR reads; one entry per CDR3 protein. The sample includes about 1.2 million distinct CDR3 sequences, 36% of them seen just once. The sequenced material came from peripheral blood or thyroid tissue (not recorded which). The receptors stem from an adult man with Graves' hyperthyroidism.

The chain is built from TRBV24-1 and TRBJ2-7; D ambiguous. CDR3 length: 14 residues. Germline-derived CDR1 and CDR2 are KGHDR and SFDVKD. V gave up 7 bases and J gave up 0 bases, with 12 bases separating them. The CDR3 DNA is TGTGCCACCAGAGAACCCCTGAACTCCTACGAGCAGTACTTC. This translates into CATREPLNSYEQYF.

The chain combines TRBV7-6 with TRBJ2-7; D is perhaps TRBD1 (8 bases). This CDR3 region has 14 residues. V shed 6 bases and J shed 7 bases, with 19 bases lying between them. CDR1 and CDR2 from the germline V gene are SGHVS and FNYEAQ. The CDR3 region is CASSLGQGGGEQYF. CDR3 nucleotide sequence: TGTGCCAGCAGTCTCGGACAGGGAGGGGGGGAGCAGTACTTC.

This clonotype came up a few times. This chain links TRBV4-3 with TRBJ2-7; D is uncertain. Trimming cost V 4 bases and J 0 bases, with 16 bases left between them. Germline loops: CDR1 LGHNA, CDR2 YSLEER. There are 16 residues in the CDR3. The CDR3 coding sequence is TGCGCCAGCAGCCTAAAGCCGGACGCTGGCTCCTACGAGCAGTACTTC. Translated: CASSLKPDAGSYEQYF.

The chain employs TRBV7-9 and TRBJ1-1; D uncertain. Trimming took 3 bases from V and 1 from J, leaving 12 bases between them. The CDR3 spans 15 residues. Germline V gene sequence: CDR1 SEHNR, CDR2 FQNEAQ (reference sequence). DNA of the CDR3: TGTGCCAGCAGCTTCCCGGAGTCGGCGAACACTGAAGCTTTCTTT. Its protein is CASSFPESANTEAFF.

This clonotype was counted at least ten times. This CDR3 reads CASSPDPRSPLHF. The CDR3 DNA is TGTGCCAGCAGTCCGGACCCCAGGTCACCCCTCCACTTT. V is TRBV12-3 or TRBV12-4 and J is TRBJ1-6, with unresolved D. There are 13 residues in the CDR3. Deletions cut 5 bases from V and 10 bases from J, with 12 bases between.

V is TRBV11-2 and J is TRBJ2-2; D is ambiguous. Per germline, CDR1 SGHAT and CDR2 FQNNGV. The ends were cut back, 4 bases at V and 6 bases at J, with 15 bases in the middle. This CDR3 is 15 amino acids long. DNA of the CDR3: TGTGCCAGCAGCTCCAATAATGAGTGGTCCGGGGAGCTGTTTTTT. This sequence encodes CASSSNNEWSGELFF.

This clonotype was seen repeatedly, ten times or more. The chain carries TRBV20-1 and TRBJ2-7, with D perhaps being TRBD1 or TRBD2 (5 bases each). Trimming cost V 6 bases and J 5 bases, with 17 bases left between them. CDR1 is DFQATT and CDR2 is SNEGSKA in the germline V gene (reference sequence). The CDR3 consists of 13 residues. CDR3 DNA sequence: TGCAGTGCCACATTCAGGGCGCGGGACGAGCAGTACTTC. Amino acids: CSATFRARDEQYF.

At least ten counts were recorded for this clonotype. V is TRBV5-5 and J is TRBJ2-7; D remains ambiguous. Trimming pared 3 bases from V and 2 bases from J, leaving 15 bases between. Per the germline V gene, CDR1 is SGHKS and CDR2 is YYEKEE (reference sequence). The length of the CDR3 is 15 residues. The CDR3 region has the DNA TGTGCCAGCAGCTCCCCAACGCTAGGGACCTACGAGCAGTACTTC. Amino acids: CASSSPTLGTYEQYF.

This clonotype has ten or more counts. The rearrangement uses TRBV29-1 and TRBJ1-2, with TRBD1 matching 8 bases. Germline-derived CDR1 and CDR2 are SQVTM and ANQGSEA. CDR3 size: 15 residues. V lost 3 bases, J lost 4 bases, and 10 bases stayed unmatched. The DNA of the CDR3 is TGCAGCGTTGATGATCCGGGGACAGGCTTCTATGGCTACACCTTC. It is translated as CSVDDPGTGFYGYTF.

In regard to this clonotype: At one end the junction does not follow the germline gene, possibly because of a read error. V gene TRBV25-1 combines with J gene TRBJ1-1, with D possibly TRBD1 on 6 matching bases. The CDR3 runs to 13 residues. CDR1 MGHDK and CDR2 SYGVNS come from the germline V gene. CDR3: CACSVRGGPEAFF. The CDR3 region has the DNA TGTGCCTGCAGCGTTCGGGGGGGCCCTGAAGCTTTCTTT.

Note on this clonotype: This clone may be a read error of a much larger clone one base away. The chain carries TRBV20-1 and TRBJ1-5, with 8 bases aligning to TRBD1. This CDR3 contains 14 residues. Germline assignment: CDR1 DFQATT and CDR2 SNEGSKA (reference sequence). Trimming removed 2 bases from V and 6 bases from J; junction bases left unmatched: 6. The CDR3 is CSARLQGGSQPQHF. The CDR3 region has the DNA TGCAGTGCTAGATTACAGGGGGGAAGTCAGCCCCAGCATTTT.

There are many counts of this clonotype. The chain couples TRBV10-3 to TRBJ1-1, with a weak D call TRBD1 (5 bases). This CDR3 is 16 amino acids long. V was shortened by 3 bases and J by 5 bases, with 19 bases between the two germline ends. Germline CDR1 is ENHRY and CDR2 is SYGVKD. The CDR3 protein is CAISERGQGRGTEAFF. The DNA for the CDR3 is TGTGCCATCAGTGAACGGGGTCAGGGAAGAGGGACTGAAGCTTTCTTT.

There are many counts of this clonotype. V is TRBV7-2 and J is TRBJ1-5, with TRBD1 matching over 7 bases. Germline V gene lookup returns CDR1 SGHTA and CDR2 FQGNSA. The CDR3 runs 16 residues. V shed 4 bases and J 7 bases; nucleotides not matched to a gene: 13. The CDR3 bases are TGTGCCAGCAGCTCCCCCACCTCGGACAGGCACCAGCCCCAGCATTTT. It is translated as CASSSPTSDRHQPQHF.

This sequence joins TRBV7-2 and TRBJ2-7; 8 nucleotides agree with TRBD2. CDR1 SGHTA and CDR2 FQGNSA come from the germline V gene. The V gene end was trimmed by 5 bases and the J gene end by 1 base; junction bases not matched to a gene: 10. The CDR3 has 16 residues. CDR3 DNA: TGTGCCAGCAGCCCTACGCGACTAGCGTTGTCCTACGAGCAGTACTTC. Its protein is CASSPTRLALSYEQYF.

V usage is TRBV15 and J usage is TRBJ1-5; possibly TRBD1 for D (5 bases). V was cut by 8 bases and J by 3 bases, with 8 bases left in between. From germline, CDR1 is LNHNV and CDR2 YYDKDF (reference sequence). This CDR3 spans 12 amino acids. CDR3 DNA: TGTGCCACCGGGGCGATCAATCAGCCCCAGCATTTT. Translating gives CATGAINQPQHF.

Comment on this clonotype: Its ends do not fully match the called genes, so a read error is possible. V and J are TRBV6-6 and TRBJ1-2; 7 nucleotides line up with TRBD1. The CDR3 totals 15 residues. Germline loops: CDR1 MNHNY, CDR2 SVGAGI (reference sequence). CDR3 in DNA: TGTGCCAGCAGCTACTTCCAACCCAGGGGGTTTGGCTACACCTTC. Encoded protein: CASSYFQPRGFGYTF.

CDR3 DNA sequence: TGTGCCAGCAGCTTTTACCCGGGACAGGGGGCCGAGCAGTACTTC. Translation gives CASSFYPGQGAEQYF. V gene TRBV7-2 combines with J gene TRBJ2-7; 12 positions agree with TRBD1. The germline V gene encodes CDR1 SGHTA and CDR2 FQGNSA. The trim removed 3 bases at V and 6 bases at J, leaving 6 bases unmatched. The CDR3 loop spans 15 amino acids.